This T cell receptor beta chain was observed in a study of breast tumors, draining lymph nodes, adjacent tissues. TCRdb independently ran MiXCR on the multiplex PCR reads; one entry per CDR3 protein. The table records 140,000 or so distinct CDR3 sequences, about 30% of them present only once. Samples came from axillary lymph nodes draining the breast cancer. Details on this clonotype: Its specificity is not known.

Whole-study findings and limits: Tumor T cell lymph node origin was a supported hypothesis, not proven. Luminal-like breast cancer showed significantly greater tumor-nontumor repertoire similarity than basal-like breast cancer did.

The CDR3 contains 16 residues. Germline CDR1 and CDR2: SEHNR and FQNEAQ (reference sequence). V gave up 5 bases and J gave up 3 bases; unmatched junction bases: 5. The sequence came from a female donor with breast cancer. Some clones in this sample may be carry-over from other donors' samples. The sample comprised axillary lymph node tissue. This chain joins TRBV7-9 and TRBJ2-1; 12 bases line up with TRBD2. The CDR3 DNA sequence: TGTGCCAGCAGCAGATGGACTAGCGGGGACTACAATGAGCAGTTCTTC. It encodes CASSRWTSGDYNEQFF.